Detailed here is one T cell receptor beta chain. These data come from a study of cytomegalovirus exposure and HLA in healthy donors. Study information: The study's early data release held tens of millions of unique TCRs from HLA-typed donors. Genotyping showed roughly 86% of some 400 donors falling in the Caucasian-associated ancestry cluster.

The CDR3 loop spans 13 amino acids. Germline V lookup: CDR1 SGHAT, CDR2 FQNNGV. With 5 bases clipped from V and 7 bases from J, the junction kept 7 bases outside the gene matches. PCR involved 60 Vbeta and 13 Jbeta primers. Libraries were prepared by immunoSEQ multiplex PCR; TCRdb keeps only in-frame clonotypes and omits some of them. The top ten hold 1.5% to 2.5% of the sample, which has 170,000 or so clones, about 85% seen once. Sequences were obtained from PBMCs. The chain carries TRBV11-2 and TRBJ2-7; 8 bases align to TRBD1. This TCR came from a man younger than 35 in good health and CMV-seronegative. The CDR3 bases are TGTGCCAGCAGCCCTGGCAGGGGGCGAGAGCAGTACTTC. Protein: CASSPGRGREQYF.